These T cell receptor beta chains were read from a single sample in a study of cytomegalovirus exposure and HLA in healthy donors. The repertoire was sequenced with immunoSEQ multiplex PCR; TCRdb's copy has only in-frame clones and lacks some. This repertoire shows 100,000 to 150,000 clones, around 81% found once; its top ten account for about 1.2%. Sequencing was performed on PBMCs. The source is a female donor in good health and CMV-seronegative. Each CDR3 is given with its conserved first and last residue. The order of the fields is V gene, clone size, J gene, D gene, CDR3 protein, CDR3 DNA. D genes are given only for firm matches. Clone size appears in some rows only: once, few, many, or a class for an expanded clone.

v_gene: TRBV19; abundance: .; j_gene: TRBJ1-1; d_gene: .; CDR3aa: CAASGTRAMNTEAFF; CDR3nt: TGTGCCGCCAGCGGGACACGAGCGATGAACACTGAAGCTTTCTTT
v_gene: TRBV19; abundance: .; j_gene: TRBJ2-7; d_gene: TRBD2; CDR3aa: CASSISPSGWNEQYF; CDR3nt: TGTGCCAGTAGTATCAGTCCTAGCGGGTGGAACGAGCAGTACTTC
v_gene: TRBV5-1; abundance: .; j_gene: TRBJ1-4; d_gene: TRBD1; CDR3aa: CASSLDRGGEKLFF; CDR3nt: TGCGCCAGCAGCTTGGACAGGGGAGGTGAAAAACTGTTTTTT
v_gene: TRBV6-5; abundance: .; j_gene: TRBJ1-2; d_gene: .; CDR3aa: CASRSSGRSNYGYTF; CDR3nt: TGTGCCAGCAGATCCTCAGGGAGGTCTAACTATGGCTACACCTTC
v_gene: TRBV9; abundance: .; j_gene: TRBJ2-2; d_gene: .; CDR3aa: CASSVAVSGNTGELFF; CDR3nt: TGTGCCAGCAGCGTAGCTGTTAGCGGCAACACCGGGGAGCTGTTTTTT
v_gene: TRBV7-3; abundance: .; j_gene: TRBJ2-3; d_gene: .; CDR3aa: CASSLTHTDTQYF; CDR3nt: TGTGCCAGCAGCTTAACCCACACAGATACGCAGTATTTT
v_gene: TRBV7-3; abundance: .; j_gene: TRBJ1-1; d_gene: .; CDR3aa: CASSPGGSRTTSEAFF; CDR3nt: TGTGCCAGCAGCCCGGGGGGCAGTAGGACCACCTCTGAAGCTTTCTTT
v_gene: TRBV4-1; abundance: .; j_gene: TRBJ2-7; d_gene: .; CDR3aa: CASSHVTVNYEQYF; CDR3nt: TGCGCCAGCAGCCATGTGACAGTAAACTACGAGCAGTACTTC
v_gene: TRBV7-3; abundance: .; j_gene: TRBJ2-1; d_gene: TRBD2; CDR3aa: CSSSSATAGGAYNEQFF; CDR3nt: TGTTCCAGCAGCTCGGCCACAGCGGGAGGCGCTTACAATGAGCAGTTCTTC
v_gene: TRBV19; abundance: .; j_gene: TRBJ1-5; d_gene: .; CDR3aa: CASSMRGARSNQPQHF; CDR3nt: TGTGCCAGTAGTATGCGGGGGGCTCGGAGCAATCAGCCCCAGCATTTT
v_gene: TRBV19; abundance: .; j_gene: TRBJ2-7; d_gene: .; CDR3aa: CASSITPGVSYEQYF; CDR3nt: TGTGCCAGTAGTATAACTCCGGGGGTGTCCTACGAGCAGTACTTC
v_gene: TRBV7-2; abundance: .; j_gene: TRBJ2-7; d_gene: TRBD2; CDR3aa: CASSPGGARYEQYF; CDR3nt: TGTGCCAGCAGCCCCGGGGGGGCCAGGTACGAGCAGTACTTC
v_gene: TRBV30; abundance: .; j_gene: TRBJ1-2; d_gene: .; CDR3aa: CAWSRGENGYTF; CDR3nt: TGTGCCTGGAGTCGCGGGGAGAATGGCTACACCTTC
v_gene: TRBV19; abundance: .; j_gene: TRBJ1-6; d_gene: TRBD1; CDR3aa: CASSLGTGVRNSPLHF; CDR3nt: TGTGCCAGTAGTCTCGGGACAGGGGTTCGTAATTCACCCCTCCACTTT
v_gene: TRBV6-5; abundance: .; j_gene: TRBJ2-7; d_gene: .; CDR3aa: CASSPIRGSYEQYF; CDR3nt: TGTGCCAGCAGCCCCATACGGGGGTCCTACGAGCAGTACTTC
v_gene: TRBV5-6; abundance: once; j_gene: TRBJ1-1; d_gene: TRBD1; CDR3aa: CASSFRGPGSEAFF; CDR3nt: TGTGCCAGCAGCTTCAGGGGGCCTGGGTCTGAAGCTTTCTTT
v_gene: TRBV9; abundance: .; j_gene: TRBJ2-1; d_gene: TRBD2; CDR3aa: CASSVGTSLYNEQFF; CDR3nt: TGTGCCAGCAGCGTAGGGACTAGTCTCTACAATGAGCAGTTCTTC
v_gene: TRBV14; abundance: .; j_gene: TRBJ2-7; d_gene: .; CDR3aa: CASSQEYRNHYEQYF; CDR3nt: TGTGCCAGCAGCCAAGAATACAGGAATCACTACGAGCAGTACTTC
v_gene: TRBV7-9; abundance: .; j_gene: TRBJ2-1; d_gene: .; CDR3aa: CASSLGRGTPYNEQFF; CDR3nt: TGTGCCAGCAGCTTAGGTCGGGGGACCCCCTACAATGAGCAGTTCTTC
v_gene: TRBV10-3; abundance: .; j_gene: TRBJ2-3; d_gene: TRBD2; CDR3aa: CAISERTSGDGTQYF; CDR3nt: TGTGCCATCAGTGAGCGGACTAGCGGCGACGGTACGCAGTATTTT
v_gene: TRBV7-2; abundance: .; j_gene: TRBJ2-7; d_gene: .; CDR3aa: CASSSRAYEQYF; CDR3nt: TGTGCCAGCTCATCAAGAGCCTACGAGCAGTACTTC
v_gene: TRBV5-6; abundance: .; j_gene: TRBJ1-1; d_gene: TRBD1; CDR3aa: CASSETGVNTEAFF; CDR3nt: TGTGCCAGCAGCGAAACAGGGGTAAACACTGAAGCTTTCTTT
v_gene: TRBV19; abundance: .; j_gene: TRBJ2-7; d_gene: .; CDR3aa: CASSIGYRVRCEQYF; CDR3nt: TGTGCCAGTAGTATAGGTTACAGGGTTCGGTGCGAGCAGTACTTC
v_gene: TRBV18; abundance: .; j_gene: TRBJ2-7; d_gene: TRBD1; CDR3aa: CASSPTGAYEQYF; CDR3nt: TGTGCCAGCTCACCAACAGGGGCCTACGAGCAGTACTTC